This TCR beta chain was sequenced during a study of T cell responses to AZD1222 COVID-19 vaccine. Only a few counts were recorded for this clone. The repertoire was sequenced with immunoSEQ multiplex PCR; TCRdb's copy has only in-frame clones and lacks some. Of 90,000 to 100,000 clones listed, roughly 84% are singletons. CDR1 SGHVS and CDR2 FQNEAQ come from the germline V gene. The CDR3 runs 16 residues. V dropped 0 bases and J dropped 0 bases, with 9 bases sitting between them. The source of this sequence is an adult who received the AZD1222 COVID-19 vaccine. The chain is built from TRBV7-8 and TRBJ1-3, with D unclear. Sequenced material: peripheral blood, taken 28 days after the second AZD1222 dose. The CDR3 DNA reads TGTGCCAGCAGCTTAGCGCGACTGCTCTCTGGAAACACCATATATTTT. Translation gives CASSLARLLSGNTIYF.